These 18 T cell receptor beta chains were sequenced from one sample in a study of blood T cell repertoires in COVID-19. Data came from immunoSEQ multiplex PCR; TCRdb stores just in-frame clones and leaves some out. The table lists about 160,000 clones, around 85% of them singletons. The sample was peripheral blood. Receptors originate from a human donor with acute or convalescent COVID-19. The donor label of this sample is uncertain.

The rearrangement joins TRBV5-4 to TRBJ1-2; the match to TRBD1 covers 10 bases. This CDR3 has 14 residues. The V gene end was trimmed by 4 bases and the J gene end by 5 bases; junction bases not matched to a gene: 5. Germline CDR1 reads SGHNT; CDR2 reads YYREEE (reference sequence). The chain's CDR3 is CASSPSGQGYGYTF. CDR3 coding DNA: TGTGCCAGCAGCCCCTCGGGACAGGGGTATGGCTACACCTTC.

The rearrangement uses TRBV19 and TRBJ1-3; 7 bases line up with TRBD1. V lost 7 bases and J lost 0; bases outside the gene matches: 12. CDR3 length: 17 residues. Germline CDR1 is LNHDA and CDR2 is SQIVND (reference sequence). The CDR3 nucleotides read TGTGCCAGTACCCTGCAGGGGGAGCTGAGCTCTGGAAACACCATATATTTT. Residues: CASTLQGELSSGNTIYF.

The chain recombines TRBV11-3 with TRBJ1-2; weak D call: TRBD1 (5 bases). V gave up 1 base and J gave up 2 bases, with 14 bases separating them. The CDR3 contains 16 residues. In germline, CDR1 is SGHNT, CDR2 YENEEA. The DNA of the CDR3 is TGTGCCAGCAGCTTAGGGCCAAGACAGTCCAACTATGGCTACACCTTC. Its protein is CASSLGPRQSNYGYTF.

This chain joins TRBV2 and TRBJ2-1; 9 bases agree with TRBD1. The V and J ends lost 5 bases and 2 bases, in that order; junction bases with no gene match: 4. The CDR3 spans 15 residues. Germline loops: CDR1 SNHLY, CDR2 FYNNEI. The chain's CDR3 is CASSTDRGTYNEQFF. DNA for the CDR3: TGTGCCAGCAGTACAGACAGGGGGACCTACAATGAGCAGTTCTTC.

The chain couples TRBV14 to TRBJ1-1; 9 bases agree with TRBD1. V shed 4 bases and J 0 bases; nucleotides not matched to a gene: 6. CDR3 length: 16 residues. CDR1 is SGHDN and CDR2 is FVKESK in the germline V gene. In nucleotides, the CDR3 is TGTGCCAGCAGCCCTGGACAGGGGCGGTTGAACACTGAAGCTTTCTTT. This sequence encodes CASSPGQGRLNTEAFF.

The chain joins TRBV6-2 or TRBV6-3 to TRBJ2-1; perhaps TRBD2 as D (5 bases). V was pared by 4 bases and J by 4 bases, with 17 bases between. The CDR3 runs 16 residues. The germline V gene encodes CDR1 MNHEY and CDR2 SVGEGT. The CDR3 nucleotides are TGTGCCAGCAGTTCCATCCCTCGAGGGATTTACAATGAGCAGTTCTTC. This sequence encodes CASSSIPRGIYNEQFF.

The rearrangement uses TRBV5-1 and TRBJ1-2; maybe TRBD1 (6 bases). Germline-derived CDR1 and CDR2 are SGHRS and YFSETQ. V was cut by 4 bases and J by 5 bases, with 15 bases left in between. The CDR3 is 14 residues long. Here the CDR3 reads CASSPMPGEYGYTF. CDR3 bases: TGCGCCAGCAGCCCCATGCCAGGGGAATATGGCTACACCTTC.

V usage is TRBV6-2 or TRBV6-3 and J usage is TRBJ1-4, with 9 bases that match TRBD1. In germline, CDR1 is MNHEY, CDR2 SVGEGT. The CDR3 has 15 amino acids. With V trimmed by 2 bases and J by 5 bases, 3 bases remained unmatched. In nucleotides, the CDR3 is TGTGCCAGCAGTTACGCCGGGACAGGGAATGAAAAACTGTTTTTT. Translation: CASSYAGTGNEKLFF.

This chain links TRBV5-4 with TRBJ2-5; 9 bases map to TRBD2. The CDR3 is made up of 18 amino acids. Germline CDR1 and CDR2: SGHNT and YYREEE (reference sequence). The trim removed 0 bases at V and 1 base at J, leaving 10 bases unmatched. The CDR3 region is CASSLGSAAGGLQETQYF. Here the CDR3 DNA reads TGTGCCAGCAGCTTGGGATCGGCAGCGGGGGGACTCCAAGAGACCCAGTACTTC.

This chain joins TRBV4-2 and TRBJ1-1; D perhaps matches TRBD1 (5 bases). V shed 1 base and J shed 3 bases, with 18 bases lying between them. The germline V gene encodes CDR1 LGHNA and CDR2 YNFKEQ. The CDR3 is 17 amino acids. In nucleotides, the CDR3 is TGTGCCAGCAGCCAAGTTCTAGGCCAGGGAGGGGACACTGAAGCTTTCTTT. Translated, it gives CASSQVLGQGGDTEAFF.

This clone was counted once. J is TRBJ2-1 and V is TRBV10-3; 7 bases map to TRBD1. The V segment lost 6 bases and the J segment 0 bases; nucleotides outside the gene matches: 5. Germline CDR1 reads ENHRY; CDR2 reads SYGVKD. CDR3 length: 15 amino acids. The CDR3 region has the DNA TGTGCCATCAGCCCAGGGGGTCTCTCCTACAATGAGCAGTTCTTC. It yields the protein CAISPGGLSYNEQFF.

The gene calls are TRBV5-6 and TRBJ2-7, with TRBD1 identical over 8 bases. The CDR3 runs to 16 residues. Germline V gene lookup returns CDR1 SGHDT and CDR2 YYEEEE. V lost 3 bases, J lost 3 bases, and 11 bases stayed unmatched. The CDR3 loop reads CASSSRGQGVGYEQYF. In DNA, the CDR3 is TGTGCCAGCAGCTCACGAGGACAGGGAGTAGGCTACGAGCAGTACTTC.

This clone appeared a few times. One end of the junction varies from germline; a read error may be responsible. The chain recombines TRBV7-9 with TRBJ2-7, with D possibly being TRBD1 (5 bases). Germline V gene sequence: CDR1 SEHNR, CDR2 FQNEAQ (reference sequence). The CDR3 runs to 12 residues. The CDR3, as DNA: TGTGCCAGCAGATTAGACAGCTACGAGCAGTACTTC. Amino acids: CASRLDSYEQYF.

This clone was found once. This chain links TRBV11-2 with TRBJ1-3, with D hard to call. Germline V gives CDR1 SGHAT, CDR2 FQNNGV. The CDR3 contains 15 residues. V was trimmed by 3 bases and J by 4 bases, leaving 13 bases between them. The chain's CDR3 is CASSFPAGYGNTIYF. The CDR3 DNA reads TGTGCCAGCAGCTTCCCCGCGGGCTACGGAAACACCATATATTTT. Together with reference TRBV11-2 and TRBJ1-3, the CDR3 gives the full variable domain: EAGVAQSPRYKIIEKRQSVAFWCNPISGHATLYWYQQILGQGPKLLIQFQNNGVVDDSQLPKDRFSAERLKGVDSTLKIQPAKLEDSAVYLCASSFPAGYGNTIYFGEGSWLTVV.

The chain couples TRBV6-5 to TRBJ2-1; 7 bases agree with TRBD2. V was clipped by 2 bases and J by 4 bases; unmatched bases: 2. Germline values: CDR1 MNHEY, CDR2 SVGAGI. The CDR3 extends over 14 amino acids. Written as DNA, the CDR3 is TGTGCCAGCAGTTACCGGGGACTATACAATGAGCAGTTCTTC. Protein: CASSYRGLYNEQFF.

V is TRBV7-9 and J is TRBJ2-3; D gene unclear. Germline lookup yields CDR1 SEHNR and CDR2 FQNEAQ (reference sequence). The CDR3 consists of 16 residues. V lost 2 bases and J lost 2, with 14 bases in between. In DNA form, the CDR3 reads TGTGCCAGCAGCTTAAGAAGCGCAAGATCCACAGATACGCAGTATTTT. This sequence encodes CASSLRSARSTDTQYF.

The chain combines TRBV7-9 with TRBJ1-2; the match to TRBD1 covers 8 bases. CDR1 is SEHNR, CDR2 FQNEAQ, per germline (reference sequence). The ends lost 5 bases at V and 4 bases at J; junction bases unmatched: 6. CDR3 length: 14 residues. The CDR3 spells CASSVDRGIYGYTF. The DNA of the CDR3 is TGTGCCAGCAGCGTCGACAGGGGCATCTATGGCTACACCTTC.

This clone has just a few counts. J is TRBJ1-3 and V is TRBV30, with 7 nucleotides matching TRBD1. CDR1 is GTSNPN, CDR2 SVGIG, per germline (reference sequence). This CDR3 contains 15 residues. After removal of 4 bases from V and 0 bases from J, the junction contained 6 bases not matched to a gene. CDR3 sequence (DNA): TGTGCCTGGACTCTACAGGGGAACTCTGGAAACACCATATATTTT. Its protein is CAWTLQGNSGNTIYF.